Listed below are T cell receptor beta chains from one sample, sequenced in a study of blood T cells in healthy people across ages. A single record per CDR3 protein comes from TCRdb applying MiXCR to the 5' RACE reads. The sample has about 800,000 distinct CDR3 sequences, about 25% seen once. These data were likewise used in another study, on T cells of mothers and their children.

Sequencing input: blood. The receptor set was obtained from a boy under 18 in good health. CDR3s include the opening cysteine and the closing phenylalanine or tryptophan. A D gene is named only where the DNA matches it firmly. Expanded clones are given a class, and other clones once, few, many or no size at all.

V gene	CDR3 length	clone size	D gene	J gene	CDR3 protein	CDR3 DNA
TRBV10-3	15	.	TRBD1	TRBJ1-2	CAINGQGAANYGYTF	TGTGCCATCAACGGACAGGGGGCGGCTAACTATGGCTACACCTTC
TRBV6-5	18	few	.	TRBJ1-2	CASSSSNENRWGLYGYTF	TGTGCCAGCAGTTCATCAAATGAGAACAGGTGGGGCCTCTATGGCTACACCTTC
TRBV4-3	14	.	.	TRBJ2-7	CASRSGSQAYEQYF	TGCGCCAGCAGATCCGGGTCCCAAGCGTACGAGCAGTACTTC
TRBV5-1	15	few	.	TRBJ1-4	CASSLETGHNEKLFF	TGCGCCAGCAGCTTAGAGACGGGGCATAATGAAAAACTGTTTTTT
TRBV30	13	.	.	TRBJ1-1	CAWIEIMNTEAFF	TGTGCCTGGATAGAAATCATGAACACTGAAGCTTTCTTT
TRBV7-2	15	.	.	TRBJ2-2	CASSLWGPDTGELFF	TGTGCCAGCAGCTTATGGGGGCCGGACACCGGGGAGCTGTTTTTT
TRBV5-5	14	few	.	TRBJ1-2	CASSSGGGFYGYTF	TGTGCCAGCAGCTCCGGAGGAGGGTTCTATGGCTACACCTTC
TRBV29-1	14	many	.	TRBJ1-4	CSVIGGVRNEKLFF	TGCAGCGTCATCGGCGGGGTGCGAAATGAAAAACTGTTTTTT
TRBV4-3	14	.	.	TRBJ2-5	CASGLTLYRETQYF	TGCGCCAGCGGCCTCACCCTCTACCGGGAGACCCAGTACTTC
TRBV28	13	many	.	TRBJ2-7	CASSSGSPYEQYF	TGTGCCAGCAGTTCGGGGTCTCCCTACGAGCAGTACTTC
TRBV20-1	16	.	TRBD2	TRBJ2-3	CSAKLGGRPVADTQYF	TGCAGTGCTAAACTCGGGGGGAGGCCGGTCGCAGATACGCAGTATTTT
TRBV5-1	16	.	TRBD2	TRBJ2-1	CASSLGRGGPAGEQFF	TGCGCCAGCAGCTTGGGTCGGGGAGGGCCGGCTGGTGAGCAGTTCTTC
TRBV28	18	.	.	TRBJ1-1	CASSLSRTGTLMNTEAFF	TGTGCCAGCAGTTTATCCAGGACCGGGACGCTGATGAACACTGAAGCTTTCTTT